These T cell receptor beta chains were read from a single sample in a study of CD8+ T cells in alopecia areata. TCRdb's copy holds only in-frame clones and misses some; the assay was immunoSEQ multiplex PCR. This sample carries approximately 120,000 clones, around 45% of them seen once, and the ten largest clones take about 10%. Sequencing was carried out using NKG2D-low CD8+ T cells sorted from blood. These receptors originate from a human donor with alopecia areata. CDR3s include the opening cysteine and the closing phenylalanine or tryptophan. D genes are given only for firm matches. Clone size, where shown, is once, few, many, or a class for clones that have expanded.

CDR3 protein,CDR3 DNA,V gene,clone size,J gene,D gene
CASSVWGGTTDTQYF,TGTGCCAGCAGCGTATGGGGCGGGACCACAGATACGCAGTATTTT,TRBV9,NA,TRBJ2-3,NA
CASSLGGDTQYF,TGTGCCAGCAGTTTGGGGGGCGATACGCAGTATTTT,TRBV27,NA,TRBJ2-3,NA
CSVPRSDTWEETQYF,TGCAGCGTCCCAAGGTCCGATACTTGGGAAGAGACCCAGTACTTC,TRBV29-1,NA,TRBJ2-5,NA
CASSLDRGNHGYTF,TGTGCCAGCAGCTTGGACAGGGGTAATCATGGCTACACCTTC,TRBV5-6,NA,TRBJ1-2,TRBD1
CASSFSSGGAGETQYF,TGTGCCAGCAGCTTCTCTAGCGGGGGGGCCGGAGAGACCCAGTACTTC,TRBV7-6,few,TRBJ2-5,TRBD2
CASAEREFRETQYF,TGTGCCAGCGCCGAGCGGGAATTTCGAGAGACCCAGTACTTC,TRBV6-4,few,TRBJ2-5,TRBD2
CASSLEGTEAFF,TGTGCCAGCAGCTTGGAGGGCACTGAAGCTTTCTTT,TRBV5-6,NA,TRBJ1-1,NA
CSVARELNLNTEAFF,TGCAGCGTTGCCAGGGAGTTAAACCTTAACACTGAAGCTTTCTTT,TRBV29-1,NA,TRBJ1-1,NA
CSDYQGGTEAFF,TGCAGCGATTACCAGGGTGGCACTGAAGCTTTCTTT,TRBV29-1,NA,TRBJ1-1,NA
CSVVGQIFQETQYF,TGCAGCGTTGTGGGACAGATTTTCCAAGAGACCCAGTACTTC,TRBV29-1,NA,TRBJ2-5,TRBD1
CASRGDFYNSPLHF,TGTGCCAGCAGGGGAGACTTCTATAATTCACCCCTCCACTTT,TRBV27,NA,TRBJ1-6,NA
CASSDSADSGELFF,TGTGCCAGCAGTGACTCCGCGGACTCCGGGGAGCTGTTTTTT,TRBV6-4,many,TRBJ2-2,NA
CASSTVAGYEQYF,TGTGCCAGCAGTACCGTAGCGGGATACGAGCAGTACTTC,TRBV27,NA,TRBJ2-7,TRBD2
CSGTSGPNEQFF,TGCAGCGGGACTAGCGGTCCCAATGAGCAGTTCTTC,TRBV29-1,NA,TRBJ2-1,TRBD2
CSVPGQGAGELFF,TGCAGCGTACCGGGACAGGGAGCCGGGGAGCTGTTTTTT,TRBV29-1,NA,TRBJ2-2,TRBD1
CSVVIGNTEAFF,TGCAGCGTTGTGATAGGGAACACTGAAGCCTTCTTT,TRBV29-1,NA,TRBJ1-1,NA
CASRDSISYEQYF,TGTGCCAGCAGGGACAGTATATCCTACGAGCAGTACTTC,TRBV2,NA,TRBJ2-7,NA
CACLGVQGRTGELFF,TGTGCCTGTTTGGGGGTACAGGGTCGCACCGGGGAGCTGTTTTTT,TRBV30,NA,TRBJ2-2,NA
CSAWDGRSPLHF,TGCAGCGCCTGGGATGGTCGTTCACCCCTCCACTTT,TRBV29-1,NA,TRBJ1-6,NA
CASGGGRDRDQPQHF,TGTGCCAGCGGCGGGGGCCGGGACAGGGATCAGCCCCAGCATTTT,TRBV28,NA,TRBJ1-5,TRBD1
CASSLTGQLESYEQYF,TGTGCCAGCAGCTTAACCGGACAGTTAGAATCCTACGAGCAGTACTTC,TRBV11-2,few,TRBJ2-7,NA
CASSDIAGASYNEQFF,TGTGCCAGCAGCGATATAGCGGGGGCCTCCTACAATGAGCAGTTCTTC,TRBV5-4,NA,TRBJ2-1,TRBD2
CAWRGGYGYTF,TGTGCCTGGAGAGGGGGCTATGGCTACACCTTC,TRBV30,NA,TRBJ1-2,NA
CASSKSGIGETQYF,TGTGCCAGCAGTAAATCAGGGATCGGAGAGACCCAGTACTTC,TRBV6-5,NA,TRBJ2-5,NA
CSVVQYEQYF,TGCAGCGTTGTACAGTACGAGCAGTACTTC,TRBV29-1,NA,TRBJ2-7,NA
CASSLGTSLTNEQFF,TGTGCCAGCAGCTTGGGGACTAGTCTTACCAATGAGCAGTTCTTC,TRBV13,NA,TRBJ2-1,TRBD2
CSVGENTEAFF,TGCAGCGTTGGAGAGAACACTGAAGCTTTCTTT,TRBV29-1,few,TRBJ1-1,NA
CSADTGGEREQYF,TGCAGCGCTGATACAGGGGGCGAGAGGGAGCAGTACTTC,TRBV29-1,few,TRBJ2-7,TRBD1
CSVTRGQGYTEAFF,TGCAGCGTCACTCGGGGGCAGGGATATACTGAAGCTTTCTTT,TRBV29-1,NA,TRBJ1-1,NA
CASSWTGTGYGYTF,TGTGCCAGCAGTTGGACTGGGACAGGGTATGGCTACACCTTC,TRBV27,NA,TRBJ1-2,TRBD1
CASSELAGETGELFF,TGTGCCAGCAGTGAACTAGCGGGAGAAACCGGGGAGCTGTTTTTT,TRBV2,NA,TRBJ2-2,TRBD2
CASSSYGKADGYTF,TGCGCCAGCAGCTCATATGGGAAGGCGGATGGCTACACCTTC,TRBV5-1,NA,TRBJ1-2,NA
CASQAGTGFNQPQHF,TGTGCCTCCCAGGCCGGGACAGGATTCAATCAGCCCCAGCATTTT,TRBV7-8,few,TRBJ1-5,TRBD1
CASSQVGREDTDTQYF,TGCGCCAGCAGCCAAGTGGGGCGGGAAGACACAGATACGCAGTATTTT,TRBV4-1,NA,TRBJ2-3,NA
CASSSPIEETQYF,TGTGCCAGCAGCAGCCCAATCGAAGAGACCCAGTACTTC,TRBV5-7,NA,TRBJ2-5,NA
CAWSGASGVHEQYF,TGTGCCTGGAGTGGGGCCTCAGGGGTCCACGAGCAGTACTTC,TRBV30,NA,TRBJ2-7,NA
CSVVWEWEETQYF,TGCAGCGTTGTCTGGGAATGGGAAGAGACCCAGTACTTC,TRBV29-1,few,TRBJ2-5,NA
CSVMDTEAFF,TGCAGCGTTATGGACACTGAAGCTTTCTTT,TRBV29-1,NA,TRBJ1-1,NA
CSVEEPNSGNTIYF,TGCAGCGTTGAAGAGCCCAACTCTGGAAACACCATATATTTT,TRBV29-1,NA,TRBJ1-3,NA
CSVDRGGNTEAFF,TGCAGCGTCGATCGGGGAGGGAACACTGAAGCTTTCTTT,TRBV29-1,NA,TRBJ1-1,NA
CASSFAGGDTEAFF,TGTGCCAGCAGTTTCGCAGGGGGCGACACTGAAGCTTTCTTT,TRBV27,NA,TRBJ1-1,TRBD1
CARRLAGGPPVNYNEQFF,TGTGCTAGAAGACTAGCGGGAGGGCCTCCGGTAAATTACAATGAGCAGTTCTTC,TRBV12-5,few,TRBJ2-1,TRBD2
CASLGDSYNEQFF,TGTGCCTCCCTGGGAGACTCCTACAATGAGCAGTTCTTC,TRBV30,NA,TRBJ2-1,NA
CSVEAQAGGVF,TGCAGCGTTGAAGCCCAGGCGGGGGGAGTCTTT,TRBV29-1,NA,TRBJ2-3,TRBD2
CASSERQGLNIQYF,TGCGCCAGCAGCGAGAGACAGGGGTTGAACATTCAGTACTTC,TRBV5-1,NA,TRBJ2-4,TRBD1
CASSLQGLSNQPQHF,TGTGCCAGCAGTTTACAGGGCCTGAGCAATCAGCCCCAGCATTTT,TRBV28,NA,TRBJ1-5,NA
CAWTSGSGDEQFF,TGTGCCTGGACTAGCGGGAGCGGGGATGAGCAGTTCTTC,TRBV30,NA,TRBJ2-1,TRBD2
CASSQLGGREYF,TGTGCCAGCAGCCAGCTGGGGGGGAGAGAGTACTTC,TRBV25-1,NA,TRBJ2-5,TRBD2
CASNGPRSEQFF,TGTGCCAGCAACGGCCCTCGGAGTGAGCAGTTCTTC,TRBV6-5,NA,TRBJ2-1,NA
CASSTGGTQYF,TGTGCCAGCAGCACGGGGGGGACCCAGTACTTC,TRBV27,NA,TRBJ2-5,TRBD2
CASTDSLDETQYF,TGTGCCAGCACCGACAGCCTCGACGAGACCCAGTACTTC,TRBV7-9,once,TRBJ2-5,NA
CASSESMGDRDYEQYF,TGTGCCAGCAGTGAAAGTATGGGAGACAGAGACTACGAGCAGTACTTC,TRBV6-1,NA,TRBJ2-7,NA
CASSSLEGSLVYEQYF,TGTGCCAGCAGTTCTCTCGAAGGATCCCTGGTCTACGAGCAGTACTTC,TRBV27,NA,TRBJ2-7,NA
CASSLRRETQETQYF,TGTGCCAGCAGTTTGCGCAGGGAAACACAAGAGACCCAGTACTTC,TRBV27,NA,TRBJ2-5,NA
CASSQSLGPGDTQYF,TGCGCCAGCAGCCAGTCGCTAGGACCCGGAGATACGCAGTATTTT,TRBV4-1,NA,TRBJ2-3,NA
CASSDVGRAYEQYF,TGTGCCAGCAGTGACGTCGGGAGGGCCTACGAGCAGTACTTC,TRBV25-1,NA,TRBJ2-7,TRBD2
CASTTDREHTEAFF,TGTGCCAGCACCACGGACAGGGAGCACACTGAAGCTTTCTTT,TRBV7-8,NA,TRBJ1-1,TRBD1
CAWSPPGAVGYTF,TGTGCCTGGAGCCCCCCAGGGGCCGTAGGCTACACCTTC,TRBV30,NA,TRBJ1-2,NA